This T cell receptor beta chain was documented in a study of neurological immune-mediated disorders. Study-wide background: Multiple sclerosis patients numbered about 34, with approximately 30 relapsing-remitting and 3 secondary progressive.

The study's findings and limits: In multiple sclerosis patients, the repertoire cluster was unrelated to clinical or MRI findings.

Notes on this clonotype: Antigen specificity is unknown.

A single run covered 15-18 subjects with over 180 million TCR-beta sequences. In TCRdb, the 5' RACE reads were re-called with MiXCR into one record per CDR3 protein. The table lists 65,000 to 95,000 distinct CDR3 sequences, 5.8% of them singletons, with roughly 8.6% in the top ten. The germline V gene encodes CDR1 SGHRS and CDR2 YFSETQ. The length of the CDR3 is 13 residues. Trimming pared 4 bases from V and 3 bases from J, leaving 10 bases between. The time point is: longitudinal time-point 2. The chain is built from TRBV5-1 and TRBJ2-5, with D possibly matching TRBD1 (6 bases). Material: PBMCs. The receptor was isolated from a woman in her fifties or sixties with multiple sclerosis. CDR3 in amino acids: CASSQGFKETQYF. The CDR3, as DNA: TGCGCCAGCAGCCAGGGGTTCAAAGAGACCCAGTACTTC.